The 18 T cell receptor beta chains below all came from one sample that was sequenced in a study of T cells in Graves' hyperthyroidism and ophthalmopathy (dated by TCRdb to between 2018 and 2020). Receptor libraries were prepared by multiplex PCR. Sequenced using an Illumina HiSeq 2000. Amplification of TCR beta CDR3 regions was carried out from RNA transcripts. For the first round of RT-PCR on the TCR CDR3, the HTBI primer set was used together with the Qiagen OneStep RT-PCR kit. Through fastp at Q25 and MiXCR, TCRdb rebuilt clones from the public reads, retaining in-frame beta chains. Each entry is one CDR3 protein sequence, shown with its most common DNA and genes. Here the sample has hundreds of thousands of distinct CDR3 sequences; around 15% occur a single time. About a tenth of the sample is held by the ten biggest clonotypes. What was sequenced was blood. Receptors were obtained from a woman aged 18-29 years with Graves' hyperthyroidism.

This clonotype was counted many times. This chain uses TRBV18 with TRBJ1-2, with no clear D. CDR3 length: 12 residues. Trimming pared 3 bases from V and 9 bases from J, leaving 11 bases between. Germline CDR1 KGHSH, CDR2 LQKENI. CDR3 protein: CASSPPGGRYTF. CDR3 DNA: TGTGCCAGCTCACCCCCGGGCGGTCGCTACACCTTC.

This clonotype showed up many times. The gene calls are TRBV30 and TRBJ2-5; D remains ambiguous. There are 14 residues in the CDR3. Germline assignment: CDR1 GTSNPN and CDR2 SVGIG (reference sequence). The germline V and J ends were trimmed by 0 bases and 3 bases, with 11 bases remaining between them. The CDR3 reads CAWSVMVTKETQYF. The CDR3 DNA follows: TGTGCCTGGAGTGTAATGGTGACGAAAGAGACCCAGTACTTC.

The chain is built from TRBV4-3 and TRBJ2-1; 9 bases are a match to TRBD2. V lost 1 base to trimming and J lost 10 bases; unmatched junction nucleotides: 8. Germline V CDR1 and CDR2: LGHNA, YSLEER. The CDR3 runs 15 residues. This CDR3 reads CASSQGILAGREQFF. In DNA, the CDR3 is TGCGCCAGCAGCCAAGGAATACTAGCGGGTAGAGAGCAGTTCTTC.

There are many counts of this clonotype. V is TRBV7-8 and J is TRBJ2-5; D is possibly TRBD1 (6 bases). From germline, CDR1 is SGHVS and CDR2 FQNEAQ. The V end lost 2 bases, the J end lost 3 bases, and 10 bases lay between the germline ends. The CDR3 is made up of 14 amino acids. The CDR3 is CASSLPTGKETQYF. The CDR3 DNA is TGTGCCAGCAGCTTACCGACAGGAAAAGAGACCCAGTACTTC.

This clonotype was observed many times. The chain carries TRBV18 and TRBJ1-5, with D tentatively TRBD1 (5 bases). The V end was cut by 5 bases, the J end by 6 bases, with 11 bases between. The CDR3 has 13 amino acids. The germline CDR1 and CDR2 sequences are KGHSH and LQKENI. CDR3 sequence reads: CASSSRVGQPQHF. CDR3 DNA sequence: TGTGCCAGCTCATCCAGGGTTGGTCAGCCCCAGCATTTT. The entire variable domain, with the rest obtained from reference TRBV18 and TRBJ1-5, is as follows: NAGVMQNPRHLVRRRGQEARLRCSPMKGHSHVYWYRQLPEEGLKFMVYLQKENIIDESGMPKERFSAEFPKEGPSILRIQQVVRGDSAAYFCASSSRVGQPQHFGDGTRLSIL.

This clonotype was recorded at least ten times. J is TRBJ1-5 and V is TRBV12-3 or TRBV12-4; 10 bases are a match to TRBD1. V lost 5 bases to trimming and J lost 6 bases; unmatched junction nucleotides: 7. There are 15 residues in the CDR3. The DNA for the CDR3 is TGTGCCAGCAGTCCGGACAGGGGGGTTAGTCAGCCCCAGCATTTT. Translated, it gives CASSPDRGVSQPQHF.

This clonotype appeared many times. The chain has TRBV20-1 and TRBJ2-7; possible D gene TRBD1, 6 bases. The V gene lost 7 bases and the J gene lost 3 bases, with 13 bases spanning the gap. The CDR3 spans 12 residues. Germline lookup yields CDR1 DFQATT and CDR2 SNEGSKA (reference sequence). The CDR3 is CSVYEGGYEQYF. Here the CDR3 DNA reads TGCAGTGTGTATGAAGGGGGCTACGAGCAGTACTTC.

Many counts were recorded for this clonotype. The chain couples TRBV2 to TRBJ2-7; 9 bases agree with TRBD1. This CDR3 has 15 residues. V trimming: 1 base; J trimming: 2 bases; junction bases outside the gene matches: 3. Per germline, CDR1 SNHLY and CDR2 FYNNEI. CDR3 protein: CASSEGGQGAYEQYF. The CDR3 region has the DNA TGTGCCAGCAGTGAAGGGGGACAGGGAGCCTACGAGCAGTACTTC. The complete variable domain, with remaining parts taken from reference TRBV2 and TRBJ2-7, reads EPEVTQTPSHQVTQMGQEVILRCVPISNHLYFYWYRQILGQKVEFLVSFYNNEISEKSEIFDDQFSVERPDGSNFTLKIRSTKLEDSAMYFCASSEGGQGAYEQYFGPGTRLTVT.

This clonotype has only a few counts. The V call is TRBV24-1, the J call TRBJ1-2; D uncertain. Germline CDR1 reads KGHDR; CDR2 reads SFDVKD. The CDR3 totals 14 residues. Trimming pared 3 bases from V and 7 bases from J, leaving 14 bases between. The DNA for the CDR3 is TGTGCCACCAGTGATACGACTAAGGAGGCTGGCTACACCTTC. Protein sequence: CATSDTTKEAGYTF.

The gene calls are TRBV12-3 or TRBV12-4 and TRBJ2-5, with D possibly being TRBD2 (7 bases). The CDR3 is made up of 13 amino acids. V was cut by 8 bases and J by 6 bases, with 16 bases left in between. The CDR3 nucleotides read TGTGCCAGCCGAGGGGGGGATAGGCAGACCCAGTACTTC. This translates into CASRGGDRQTQYF.

This clonotype was counted only a few times. The V and J genes are TRBV30 and TRBJ2-5, with TRBD2 matching over 7 bases. Germline CDR1 and CDR2: GTSNPN and SVGIG (reference sequence). The CDR3 consists of 14 residues. With V trimmed by 0 bases and J by 4 bases, 5 bases remained unmatched. This CDR3 is CAWSVGRVLETQYF. Here the CDR3 DNA reads TGTGCCTGGAGTGTAGGGAGGGTCTTAGAGACCCAGTACTTC.

This clonotype was picked up many times. The V and J genes are TRBV7-6 and TRBJ2-1, with 7 bases matching TRBD2. J lost 4 bases, V lost 7 bases, and 13 bases had no gene match. The germline CDR1 and CDR2 sequences are SGHVS and FNYEAQ. This CDR3 spans 16 amino acids. As DNA, the CDR3 is TGTGCCAGCACCCCCGTCGGCGGGGAGGGTTACAATGAGCAGTTCTTC. This gives the protein CASTPVGGEGYNEQFF.

V is TRBV29-1 and J is TRBJ1-1; a weak D match, TRBD1 (6 bases). The CDR3 loop spans 14 amino acids. Trimming stripped 7 bases from V and 4 bases from J, with 19 bases between. The V gene's germline CDR1 is SQVTM and CDR2 ANQGSEA. The chain's CDR3 is CSARGGEWGTEAFF. Here the CDR3 DNA reads TGCAGCGCCAGAGGGGGGGAGTGGGGCACTGAAGCTTTCTTT.

The chain uses TRBV29-1 and TRBJ2-7; 7 bases are a match to TRBD1. This CDR3 contains 15 residues. Looked up from germline, CDR1 is SQVTM and CDR2 is ANQGSEA. The J segment lost 6 bases and the V segment lost 4 bases, leaving 15 bases of the junction unmatched. The CDR3 nucleotides are TGCAGCGTTGTCCCCACGTTGGACAGGTATGCCGAGCAGTACTTC. Its protein is CSVVPTLDRYAEQYF.

A note on this clonotype: This may arise from a read error, as a much more abundant clone is one base away. The chain couples TRBV2 to TRBJ2-1; D may be TRBD1 (6 bases). The CDR3 sequence is 16 residues long. The germline gives CDR1 SNHLY, CDR2 FYNNEI. CDR3 loop: CASRGILDRTYNKQFF. CDR3 nucleotides: TGTGCCAGCAGGGGGATCCTCGACAGGACTTACAATAAGCAGTTCTTC. The full variable domain, in which reference TRBV2 and TRBJ2-1 provide the parts outside the CDR3, is EPEVTQTPSHQVTQMGQEVILRCVPISNHLYFYWYRQILGQKVEFLVSFYNNEISEKSEIFDDQFSVERPDGSNFTLKIRSTKLEDSAMYFCASRGILDRTYNKQFFGPGTRLTVL.

Here the CDR3 reads CASTGTYGYTF. The CDR3 bases are TGTGCCAGCACGGGAACCTATGGCTACACCTTC. The chain joins TRBV6-2 or TRBV6-3 to TRBJ1-2, with D unresolved. V lost 7 bases, J lost 4 bases, and 7 bases lay in between. This CDR3 spans 11 amino acids. CDR1 is MNHEY and CDR2 is SVGEGT in the germline V gene.

This clonotype was observed at least ten times. J is TRBJ2-5 and V is TRBV20-1; the D gene could be TRBD1 or TRBD2 (5 bases each). Germline CDR1 DFQATT, CDR2 SNEGSKA (reference sequence). V was trimmed by 6 bases and J by 6 bases, leaving 17 bases between them. The CDR3 runs to 13 residues. The CDR3 sequence is CSAPGPSVKTQYF. CDR3 nucleotides: TGCAGTGCCCCGGGACCGTCGGTGAAGACCCAGTACTTC.

This clonotype was counted ten times or more. V gene TRBV30 combines with J gene TRBJ2-7; TRBD2 agrees at 11 bases. CDR1 and CDR2 (germline): GTSNPN, SVGIG (reference sequence). This CDR3 region has 15 residues. With V trimmed by 8 bases and J by 7 bases, 16 bases remained unmatched. The CDR3 DNA is TGTGCCGGGACTAGCGGCGGTGGCTTACCTAATGAGCAGTACTTC. Translating it yields CAGTSGGGLPNEQYF.